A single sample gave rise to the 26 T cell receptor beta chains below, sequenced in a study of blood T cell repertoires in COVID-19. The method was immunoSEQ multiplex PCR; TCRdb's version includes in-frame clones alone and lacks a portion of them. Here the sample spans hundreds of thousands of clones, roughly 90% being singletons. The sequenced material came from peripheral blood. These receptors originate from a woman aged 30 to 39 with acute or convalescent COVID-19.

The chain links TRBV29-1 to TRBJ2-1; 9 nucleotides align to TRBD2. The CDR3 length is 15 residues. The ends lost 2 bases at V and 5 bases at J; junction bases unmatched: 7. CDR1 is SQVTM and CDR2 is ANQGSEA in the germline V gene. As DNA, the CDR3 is TGCAGCGTTGAATTTAGCGGGGGAGACCACAATGAGCAGTTCTTC. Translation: CSVEFSGGDHNEQFF.

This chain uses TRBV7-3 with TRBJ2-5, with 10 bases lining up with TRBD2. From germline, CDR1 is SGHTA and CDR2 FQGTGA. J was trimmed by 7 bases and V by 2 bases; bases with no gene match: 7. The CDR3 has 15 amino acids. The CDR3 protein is CASSLGSGGPGTQYF. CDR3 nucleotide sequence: TGTGCCAGCAGCTTAGGTAGCGGGGGGCCCGGGACCCAGTACTTC.

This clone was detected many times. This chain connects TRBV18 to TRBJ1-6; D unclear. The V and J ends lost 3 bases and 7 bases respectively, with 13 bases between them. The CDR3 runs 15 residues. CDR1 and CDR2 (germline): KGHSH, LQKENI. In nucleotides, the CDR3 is TGTGCCAGCTCACCGTCAGAAGTCCCCAATTCACCCCTCCACTTT. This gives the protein CASSPSEVPNSPLHF.

CDR3 protein: CASSERRRVGTDTQYF. The CDR3 DNA follows: TGTGCCAGCAGTGAACGGCGCCGGGTAGGCACAGATACGCAGTATTTT. V and J are TRBV2 and TRBJ2-3, with D unclear. This CDR3 has 16 amino acids. Trimming cost V 2 bases and J 1 base, with 13 bases left between them. CDR1 SNHLY and CDR2 FYNNEI come from the germline V gene. The complete variable domain, with remaining parts taken from reference TRBV2 and TRBJ2-3, reads EPEVTQTPSHQVTQMGQEVILRCVPISNHLYFYWYRQILGQKVEFLVSFYNNEISEKSEIFDDQFSVERPDGSNFTLKIRSTKLEDSAMYFCASSERRRVGTDTQYFGPGTRLTVL.

CDR3 sequence (DNA): TGCGCCAGCCGGGTCTTTGGCCAGGGGGTTGAAGGCTACACCTTC. Translation gives CASRVFGQGVEGYTF. The rearrangement uses TRBV10-2 and TRBJ1-2; 7 bases map to TRBD1. Germline loops: CDR1 WSHSY, CDR2 SAAADI. With V trimmed by 8 bases and J by 8 bases, 17 bases remained unmatched. The CDR3 covers 15 residues.

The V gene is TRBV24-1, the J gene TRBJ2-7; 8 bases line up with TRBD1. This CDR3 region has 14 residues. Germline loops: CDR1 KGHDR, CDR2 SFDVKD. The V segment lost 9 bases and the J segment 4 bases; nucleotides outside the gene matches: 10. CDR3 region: CATGIDRGFYEQYF. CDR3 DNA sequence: TGTGCCACCGGAATTGACAGGGGATTTTACGAGCAGTACTTC.

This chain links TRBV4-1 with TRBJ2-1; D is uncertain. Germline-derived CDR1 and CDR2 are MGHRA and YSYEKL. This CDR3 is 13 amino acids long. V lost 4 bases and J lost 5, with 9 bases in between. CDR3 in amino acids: CASSPDRDNEQFF. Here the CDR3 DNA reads TGCGCCAGCAGCCCGGATCGGGACAATGAGCAGTTCTTC.

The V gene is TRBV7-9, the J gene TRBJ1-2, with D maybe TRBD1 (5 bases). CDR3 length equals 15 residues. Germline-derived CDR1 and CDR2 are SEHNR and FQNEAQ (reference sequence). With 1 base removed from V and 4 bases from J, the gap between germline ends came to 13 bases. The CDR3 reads CASSLGQGISYGYTF. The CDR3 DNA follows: TGTGCCAGCAGCTTAGGGCAGGGAATCAGCTATGGCTACACCTTC. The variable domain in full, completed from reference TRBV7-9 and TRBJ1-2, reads DTGVSQNPRHKITKRGQNVTFRCDPISEHNRLYWYRQTLGQGPEFLTYFQNEAQLEKSRLLSDRFSAERPKGSFSTLEIQRTEQGDSAMYLCASSLGQGISYGYTFGSGTRLTVV.

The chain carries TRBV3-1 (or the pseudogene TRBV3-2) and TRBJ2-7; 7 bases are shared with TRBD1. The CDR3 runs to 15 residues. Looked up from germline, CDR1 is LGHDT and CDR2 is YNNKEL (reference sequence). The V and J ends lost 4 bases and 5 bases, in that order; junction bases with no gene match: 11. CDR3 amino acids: CASSRRQGNFNEQYF. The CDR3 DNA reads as TGTGCCAGCAGCCGCCGACAGGGTAACTTCAACGAGCAGTACTTC.

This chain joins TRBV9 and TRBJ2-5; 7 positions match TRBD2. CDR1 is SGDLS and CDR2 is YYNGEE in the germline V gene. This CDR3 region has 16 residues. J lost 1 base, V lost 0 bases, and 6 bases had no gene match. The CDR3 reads CASSVAPGGGQETQYF. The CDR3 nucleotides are TGTGCCAGCAGCGTAGCGCCTGGGGGGGGCCAAGAGACCCAGTACTTC.

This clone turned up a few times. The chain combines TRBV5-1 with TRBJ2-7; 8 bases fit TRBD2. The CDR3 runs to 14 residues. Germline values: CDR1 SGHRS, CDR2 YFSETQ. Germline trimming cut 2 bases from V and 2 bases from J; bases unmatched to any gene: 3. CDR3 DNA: TGCGCCAGCAGCTTCGGAGCGGGGGCCTACGAGCAGTACTTC. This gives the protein CASSFGAGAYEQYF.

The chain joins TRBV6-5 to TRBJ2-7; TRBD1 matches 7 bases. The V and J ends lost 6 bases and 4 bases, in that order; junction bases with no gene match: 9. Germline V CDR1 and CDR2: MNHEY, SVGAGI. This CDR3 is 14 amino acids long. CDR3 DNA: TGTGCCAGCAGCTCCTTTCCACAGGGGTACGAGCAGTACTTC. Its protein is CASSSFPQGYEQYF.

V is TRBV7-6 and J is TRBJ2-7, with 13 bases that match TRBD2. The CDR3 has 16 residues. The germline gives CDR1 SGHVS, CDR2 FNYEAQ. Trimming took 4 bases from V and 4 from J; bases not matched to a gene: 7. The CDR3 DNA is TGTGCCAGCAGCTCACTAGCGGGGGGGATCATATACGAGCAGTACTTC. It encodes CASSSLAGGIIYEQYF.

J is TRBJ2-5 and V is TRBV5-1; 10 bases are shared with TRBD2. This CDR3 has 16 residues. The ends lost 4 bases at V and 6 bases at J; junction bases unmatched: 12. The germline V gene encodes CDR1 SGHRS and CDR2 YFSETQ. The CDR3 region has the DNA TGCGCCAGCAGCATCGATCTAGCGGGGGTAGATAAGACCCAGTACTTC. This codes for CASSIDLAGVDKTQYF.

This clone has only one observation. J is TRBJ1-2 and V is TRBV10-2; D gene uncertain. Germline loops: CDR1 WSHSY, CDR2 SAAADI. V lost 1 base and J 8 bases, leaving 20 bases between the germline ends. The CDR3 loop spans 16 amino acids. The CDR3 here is CASSEYVYLGSIGYTF. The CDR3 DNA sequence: TGCGCCAGCAGTGAGTATGTCTACCTAGGCTCCATCGGCTACACCTTC.

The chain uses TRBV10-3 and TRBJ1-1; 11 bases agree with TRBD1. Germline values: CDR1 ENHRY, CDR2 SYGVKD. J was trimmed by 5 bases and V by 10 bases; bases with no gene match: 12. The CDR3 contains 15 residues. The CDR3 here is CATWTGGHLGTEAFF. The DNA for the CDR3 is TGTGCCACCTGGACAGGGGGCCATTTGGGGACTGAAGCTTTCTTT.

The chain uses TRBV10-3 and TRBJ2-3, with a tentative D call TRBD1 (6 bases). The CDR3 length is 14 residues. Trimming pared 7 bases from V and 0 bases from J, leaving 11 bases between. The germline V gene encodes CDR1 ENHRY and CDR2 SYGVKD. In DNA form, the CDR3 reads TGTGCCATCACCAGGACAGCTAGCACAGATACGCAGTATTTT. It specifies CAITRTASTDTQYF.

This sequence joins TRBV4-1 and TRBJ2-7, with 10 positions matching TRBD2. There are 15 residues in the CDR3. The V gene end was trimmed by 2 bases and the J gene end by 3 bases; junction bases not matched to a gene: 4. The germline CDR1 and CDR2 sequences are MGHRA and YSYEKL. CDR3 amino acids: CASSQLAGVVYEQYF. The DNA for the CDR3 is TGCGCCAGCAGCCAACTAGCGGGGGTTGTCTACGAGCAGTACTTC.

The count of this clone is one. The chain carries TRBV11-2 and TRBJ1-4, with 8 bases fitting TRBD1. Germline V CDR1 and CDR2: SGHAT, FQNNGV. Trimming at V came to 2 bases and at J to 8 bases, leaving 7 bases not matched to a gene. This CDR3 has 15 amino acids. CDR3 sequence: CASSLLPGGREKLFF. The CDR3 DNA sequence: TGTGCCAGCAGCTTATTACCAGGGGGCCGGGAAAAACTGTTTTTT.

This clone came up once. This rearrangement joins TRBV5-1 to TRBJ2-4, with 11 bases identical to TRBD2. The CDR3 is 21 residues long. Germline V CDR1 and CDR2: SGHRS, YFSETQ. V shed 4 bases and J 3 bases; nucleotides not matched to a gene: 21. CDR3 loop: CASSHPGTSGGHPMDKNIQYF. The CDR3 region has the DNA TGCGCCAGCAGCCACCCCGGAACTAGCGGGGGCCACCCGATGGACAAAAACATTCAGTACTTC.

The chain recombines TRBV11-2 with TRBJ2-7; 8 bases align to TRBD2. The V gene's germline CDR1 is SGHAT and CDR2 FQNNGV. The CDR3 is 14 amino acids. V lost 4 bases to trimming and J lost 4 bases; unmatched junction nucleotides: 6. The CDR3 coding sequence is TGTGCCAGCAGCTCCTCAGCGGGAGAATACGAGCAGTACTTC. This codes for CASSSSAGEYEQYF.

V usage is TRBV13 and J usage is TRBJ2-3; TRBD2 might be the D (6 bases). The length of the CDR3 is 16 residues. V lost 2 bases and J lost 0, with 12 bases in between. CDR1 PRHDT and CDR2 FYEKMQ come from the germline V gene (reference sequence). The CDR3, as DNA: TGTGCCAGCAGCTTATTGGCGGGGCCTAGCACAGATACGCAGTATTTT. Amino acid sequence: CASSLLAGPSTDTQYF.

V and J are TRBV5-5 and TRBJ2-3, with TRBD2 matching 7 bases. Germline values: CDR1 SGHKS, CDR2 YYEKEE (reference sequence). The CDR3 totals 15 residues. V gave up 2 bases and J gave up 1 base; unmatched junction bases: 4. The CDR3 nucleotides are TGTGCCAGCAGCTTCGGCGGGGGAGGCACAGATACGCAGTATTTT. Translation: CASSFGGGGTDTQYF.

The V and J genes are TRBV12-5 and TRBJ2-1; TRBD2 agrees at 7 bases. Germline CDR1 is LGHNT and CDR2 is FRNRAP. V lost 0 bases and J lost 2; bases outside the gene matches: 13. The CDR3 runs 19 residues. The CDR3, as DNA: TGTGCTAGTGGTTTGGTAACAGGCGGGAGCAGTTGGCCCTACAATGAGCAGTTCTTC. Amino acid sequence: CASGLVTGGSSWPYNEQFF.

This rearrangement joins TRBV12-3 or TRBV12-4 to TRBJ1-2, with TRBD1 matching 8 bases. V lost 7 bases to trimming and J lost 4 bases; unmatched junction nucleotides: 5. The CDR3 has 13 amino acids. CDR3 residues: CASIGQGSYGYTF. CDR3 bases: TGTGCCAGCATCGGACAGGGCAGCTATGGCTACACCTTC.

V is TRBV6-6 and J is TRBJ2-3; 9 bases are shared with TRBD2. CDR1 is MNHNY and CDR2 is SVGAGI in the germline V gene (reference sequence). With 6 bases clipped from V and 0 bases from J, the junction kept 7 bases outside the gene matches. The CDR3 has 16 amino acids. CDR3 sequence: CASSFNSGGSTDTQYF. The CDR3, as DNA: TGTGCCAGCAGCTTTAATAGCGGGGGAAGCACAGATACGCAGTATTTT.